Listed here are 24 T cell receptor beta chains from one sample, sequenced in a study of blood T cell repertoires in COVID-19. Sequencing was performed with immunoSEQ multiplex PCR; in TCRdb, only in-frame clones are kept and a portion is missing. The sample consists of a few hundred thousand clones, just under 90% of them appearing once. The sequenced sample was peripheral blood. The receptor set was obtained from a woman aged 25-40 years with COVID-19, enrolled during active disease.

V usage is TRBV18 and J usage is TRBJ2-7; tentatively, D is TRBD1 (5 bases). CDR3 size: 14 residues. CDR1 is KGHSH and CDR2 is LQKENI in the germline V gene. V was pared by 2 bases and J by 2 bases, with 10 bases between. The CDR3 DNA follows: TGTGCCAGCTCACCAGGAAGGGGCCCCTACGAGCAGTACTTC. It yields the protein CASSPGRGPYEQYF. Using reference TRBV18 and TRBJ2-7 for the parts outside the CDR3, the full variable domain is NAGVMQNPRHLVRRRGQEARLRCSPMKGHSHVYWYRQLPEEGLKFMVYLQKENIIDESGMPKERFSAEFPKEGPSILRIQQVVRGDSAAYFCASSPGRGPYEQYFGPGTRLTVT.

The CDR3 nucleotides are TGTGCCAGCAGTTACACAGACAGGGGTGGAAATGGCTACACCTTC. As protein: CASSYTDRGGNGYTF. The rearrangement joins TRBV6-5 to TRBJ1-2, with 8 bases identical to TRBD1. The germline V gene has CDR1 MNHEY and CDR2 SVGAGI. CDR3 length: 15 residues. V shed 2 bases and J 6 bases; nucleotides not matched to a gene: 8.

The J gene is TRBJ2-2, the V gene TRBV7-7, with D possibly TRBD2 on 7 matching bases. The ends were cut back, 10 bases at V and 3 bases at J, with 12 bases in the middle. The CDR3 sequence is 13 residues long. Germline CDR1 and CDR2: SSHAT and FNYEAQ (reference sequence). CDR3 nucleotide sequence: TGTGCCACAGGGGAGGGATACACCGGGGAGCTGTTTTTT. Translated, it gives CATGEGYTGELFF.

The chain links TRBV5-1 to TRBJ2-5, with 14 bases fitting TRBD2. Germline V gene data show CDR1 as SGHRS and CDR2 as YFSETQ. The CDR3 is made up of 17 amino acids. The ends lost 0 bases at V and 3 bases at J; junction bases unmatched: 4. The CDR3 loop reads CASSLGTSGGKEETQYF. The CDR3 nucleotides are TGCGCCAGCAGCTTGGGGACTAGCGGGGGGAAGGAAGAGACCCAGTACTTC.

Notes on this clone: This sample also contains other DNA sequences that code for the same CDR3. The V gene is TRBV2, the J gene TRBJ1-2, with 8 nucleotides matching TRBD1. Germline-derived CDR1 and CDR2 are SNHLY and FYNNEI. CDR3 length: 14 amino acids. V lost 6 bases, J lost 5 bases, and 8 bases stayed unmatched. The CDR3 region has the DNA TGTGCCAGCAGGTTAGGACAGGGAGCATATGGCTACACCTTC. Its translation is CASRLGQGAYGYTF.

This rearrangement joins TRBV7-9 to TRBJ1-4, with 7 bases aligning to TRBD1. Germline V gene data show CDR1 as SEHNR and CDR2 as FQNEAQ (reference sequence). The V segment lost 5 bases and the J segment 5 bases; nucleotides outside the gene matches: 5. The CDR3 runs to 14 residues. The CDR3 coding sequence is TGTGCCAGCAGCGAGGGACAGACAAATGAAAAACTGTTTTTT. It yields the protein CASSEGQTNEKLFF.

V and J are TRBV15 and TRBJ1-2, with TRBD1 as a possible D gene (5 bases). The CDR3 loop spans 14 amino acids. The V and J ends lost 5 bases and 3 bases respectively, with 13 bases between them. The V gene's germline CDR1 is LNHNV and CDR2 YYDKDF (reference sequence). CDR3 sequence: CATSRGGEDYGYTF. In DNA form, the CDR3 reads TGTGCCACCAGCCGGGGGGGGGAAGACTATGGCTACACCTTC.

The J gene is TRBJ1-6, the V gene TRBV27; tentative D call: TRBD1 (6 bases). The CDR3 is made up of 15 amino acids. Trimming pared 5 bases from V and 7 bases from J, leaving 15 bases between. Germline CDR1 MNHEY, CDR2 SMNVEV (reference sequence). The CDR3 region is CASSRHRVQNSPLHF. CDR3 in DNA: TGTGCCAGCAGTCGTCACAGGGTCCAAAATTCACCCCTCCACTTT.

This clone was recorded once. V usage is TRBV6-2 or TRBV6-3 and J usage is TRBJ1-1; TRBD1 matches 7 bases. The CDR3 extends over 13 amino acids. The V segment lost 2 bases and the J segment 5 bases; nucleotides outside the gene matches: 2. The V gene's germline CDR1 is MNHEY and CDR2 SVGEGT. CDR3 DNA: TGTGCCAGCAGTTACAGGGGGCGTACTGAAGCTTTCTTT. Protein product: CASSYRGRTEAFF.

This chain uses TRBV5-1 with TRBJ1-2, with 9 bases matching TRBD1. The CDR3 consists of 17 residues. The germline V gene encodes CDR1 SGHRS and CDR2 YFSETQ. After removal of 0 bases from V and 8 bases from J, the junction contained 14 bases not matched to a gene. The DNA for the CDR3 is TGCGCCAGCAGCTTGGCCGACAGGGGGGACTCAAATTACGGCTACACCTTC. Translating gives CASSLADRGDSNYGYTF.

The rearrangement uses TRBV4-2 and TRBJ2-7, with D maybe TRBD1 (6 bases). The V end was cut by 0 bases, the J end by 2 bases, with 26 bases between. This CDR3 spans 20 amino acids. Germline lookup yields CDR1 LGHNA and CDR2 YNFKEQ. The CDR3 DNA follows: TGTGCCAGCAGCCAAGAAACAGGCGGTCGGACAGAAGGCAGCCCCTACGAGCAGTACTTC. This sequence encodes CASSQETGGRTEGSPYEQYF.

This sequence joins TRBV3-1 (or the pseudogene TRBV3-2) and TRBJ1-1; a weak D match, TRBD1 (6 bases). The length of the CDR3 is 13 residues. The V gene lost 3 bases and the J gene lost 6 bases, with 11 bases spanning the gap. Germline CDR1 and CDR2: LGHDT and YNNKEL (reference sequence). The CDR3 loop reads CASSHLGQSEAFF. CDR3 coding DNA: TGTGCCAGCAGCCACCTTGGACAGTCTGAAGCTTTCTTT.

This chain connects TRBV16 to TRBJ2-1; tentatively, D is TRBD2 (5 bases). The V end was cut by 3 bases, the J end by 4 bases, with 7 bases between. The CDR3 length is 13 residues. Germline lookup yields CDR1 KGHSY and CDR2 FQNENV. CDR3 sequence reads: CASSHGVYNEQFF. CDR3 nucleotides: TGTGCCAGCAGCCACGGGGTTTACAATGAGCAGTTCTTC.

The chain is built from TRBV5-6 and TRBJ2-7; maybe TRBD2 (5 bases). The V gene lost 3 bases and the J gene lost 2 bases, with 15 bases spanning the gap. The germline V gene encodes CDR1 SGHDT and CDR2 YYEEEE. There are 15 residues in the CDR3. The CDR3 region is CASSSVHRTAYEQYF. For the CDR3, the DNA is TGTGCCAGCAGCTCCGTACATAGGACTGCCTACGAGCAGTACTTC.

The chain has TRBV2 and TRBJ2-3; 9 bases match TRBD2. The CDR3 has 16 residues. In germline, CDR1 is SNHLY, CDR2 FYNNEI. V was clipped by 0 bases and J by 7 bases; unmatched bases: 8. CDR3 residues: CASSEAASLAGYTQYF. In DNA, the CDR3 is TGTGCCAGCAGTGAAGCGGCGAGCCTAGCGGGGTATACGCAGTATTTT.

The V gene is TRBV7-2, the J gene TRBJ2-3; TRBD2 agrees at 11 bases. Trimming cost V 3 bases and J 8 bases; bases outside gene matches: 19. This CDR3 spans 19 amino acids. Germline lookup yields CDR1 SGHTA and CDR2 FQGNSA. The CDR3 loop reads CASSLRSGGANFLAPTQYF. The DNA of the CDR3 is TGTGCCAGCAGCTTGCGTAGCGGGGGGGCCAATTTCTTAGCCCCTACGCAGTATTTT.

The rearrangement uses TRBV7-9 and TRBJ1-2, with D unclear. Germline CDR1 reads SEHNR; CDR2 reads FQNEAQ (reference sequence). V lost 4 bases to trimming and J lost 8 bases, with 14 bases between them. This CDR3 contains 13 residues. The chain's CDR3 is CASSSPGEAGYTF. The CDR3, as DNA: TGTGCCAGCAGCTCCCCCGGGGAGGCGGGCTACACCTTC.

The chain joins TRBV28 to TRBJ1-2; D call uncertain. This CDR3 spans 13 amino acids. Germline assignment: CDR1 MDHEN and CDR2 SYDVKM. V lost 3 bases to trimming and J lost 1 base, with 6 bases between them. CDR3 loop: CASSFPVNYGYTF. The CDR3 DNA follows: TGTGCCAGCAGTTTCCCAGTTAACTATGGCTACACCTTC.

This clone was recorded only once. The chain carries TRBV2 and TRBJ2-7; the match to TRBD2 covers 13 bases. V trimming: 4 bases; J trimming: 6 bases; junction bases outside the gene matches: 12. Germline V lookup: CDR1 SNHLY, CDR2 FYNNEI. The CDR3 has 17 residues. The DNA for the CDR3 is TGTGCCAGCAGTGGAGGGACTAGCGGGGCGCCGGGTGCCGAGCAGTACTTC. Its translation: CASSGGTSGAPGAEQYF. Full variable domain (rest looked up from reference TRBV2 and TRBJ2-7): EPEVTQTPSHQVTQMGQEVILRCVPISNHLYFYWYRQILGQKVEFLVSFYNNEISEKSEIFDDQFSVERPDGSNFTLKIRSTKLEDSAMYFCASSGGTSGAPGAEQYFGPGTRLTVT.

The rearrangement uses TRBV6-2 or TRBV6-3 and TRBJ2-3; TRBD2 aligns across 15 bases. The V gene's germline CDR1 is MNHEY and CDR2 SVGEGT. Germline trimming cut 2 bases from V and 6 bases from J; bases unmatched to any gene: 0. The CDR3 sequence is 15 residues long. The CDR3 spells CASSYGTSGGDTQYF. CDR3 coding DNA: TGTGCCAGCAGTTACGGGACTAGCGGGGGGGATACGCAGTATTTT.

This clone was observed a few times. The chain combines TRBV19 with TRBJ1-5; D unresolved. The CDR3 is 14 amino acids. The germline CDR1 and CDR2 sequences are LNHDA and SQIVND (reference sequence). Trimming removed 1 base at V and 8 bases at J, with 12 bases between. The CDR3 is CASSIGQAHEPQHF. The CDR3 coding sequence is TGTGCCAGTAGTATAGGGCAGGCACATGAGCCCCAGCATTTT.

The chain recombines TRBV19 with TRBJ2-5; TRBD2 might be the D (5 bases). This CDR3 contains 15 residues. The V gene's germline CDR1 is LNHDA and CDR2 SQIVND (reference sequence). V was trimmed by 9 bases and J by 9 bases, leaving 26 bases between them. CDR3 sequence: CASSFEGRPEWAQYF. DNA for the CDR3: TGTGCCAGCTCCTTCGAGGGCCGCCCGGAATGGGCCCAGTACTTC.

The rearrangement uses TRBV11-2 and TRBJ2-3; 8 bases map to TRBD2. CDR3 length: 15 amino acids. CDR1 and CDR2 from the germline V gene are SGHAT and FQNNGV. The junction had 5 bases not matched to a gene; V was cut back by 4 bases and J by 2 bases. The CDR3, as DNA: TGTGCCAGCAGCTCCCTGCGGGGGGACACAGATACGCAGTATTTT. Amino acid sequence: CASSSLRGDTDTQYF.

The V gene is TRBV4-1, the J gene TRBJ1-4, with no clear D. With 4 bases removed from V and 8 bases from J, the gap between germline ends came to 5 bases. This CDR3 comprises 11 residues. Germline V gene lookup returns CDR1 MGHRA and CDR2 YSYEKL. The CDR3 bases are TGCGCCAGCAGCCCGGGGGAAAAACTGTTTTTT. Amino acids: CASSPGEKLFF.